The clone carrying this TCR beta chain was counted between two and nine times. Its target is not known. TCRdb itself ran the reads through MiXCR, one entry per CDR3 protein. This sample carries 200,000 to 250,000 distinct CDR3 sequences, around 40% of them seen once, and the ten largest clones take around 64%. This record belongs to a study of T cell repertoires in cytomegalovirus infection. As for the study in general: Selection of CMV epitopes for the study included recently identified HLA-C-restricted and well-studied HLA-B-restricted ones. Public TCR beta signatures were indicative of both CMV infection and a matching HLA type.

Overall study findings and caveats: There were HLA-C-restricted CMV-specific TCR beta clonotypes dominating the ex vivo response. The study identified carriers of CMV plus the relevant HLA from cumulative public TCR beta family frequency.

The sequence was collected from a human donor in good health (CMV status not recorded). Some clones in this sample may be carry-over from other donors' samples. The sample here was CD8+ T cells from cultured PBMCs, taken from culture after CMV antigen stimulation.

CDR3 in DNA: TGTGCCAGCGGCAGGGTCTCCGGGGAGCTGTTTTTT. Translated, it gives CASGRVSGELFF. The chain is built from TRBV27 and TRBJ2-2, with D tentatively TRBD1 (5 bases). Germline V CDR1 and CDR2: MNHEY, SMNVEV (reference sequence). CDR3 length: 12 residues. The V gene lost 8 bases and the J gene lost 6 bases, with 10 bases spanning the gap.